The sample holds a few counts of the clone carrying this TCR beta chain. Its specificity is not known. The data were taken from a study of cytomegalovirus exposure and HLA in healthy donors. The study, taken as a whole, reports: Later analysis identified several of the most significant clusters that appeared linked to common viral pathogens. High specificity and sensitivity for cytomegalovirus status were reported for the classifier.

Each donor was healthy, and each was a bone marrow donor. PCR employed 60 Vbeta and 13 Jbeta primers. Using immunoSEQ multiplex PCR, the repertoire was profiled, and TCRdb retains in-frame clones only, with some absent. The sample consists of roughly 96,000 clones, roughly 74% of them appearing once. The CDR3 totals 16 residues. With 1 base removed from V and 3 bases from J, the gap between germline ends came to 14 bases. Per the germline V gene, CDR1 is LGHNA and CDR2 is YSLEER. The chain joins TRBV4-3 to TRBJ2-3, with D possibly matching TRBD2 (5 bases). The specimen was PBMCs. This receptor was obtained from a woman aged 70-85 years in good health and CMV-seropositive. CDR3 protein: CASSQGPQPGTDTQYF. CDR3 in DNA: TGCGCCAGCAGCCAAGGCCCCCAACCGGGGACAGATACGCAGTATTTT.